This TCR beta chain was documented in a study of naive and memory T cell subsets. V dropped 3 bases and J dropped 9 bases, with 11 bases sitting between them. CDR3 length: 12 residues. Per the germline V gene, CDR1 is MDHEN and CDR2 is SYDVKM. Details on this clonotype: Its target is unknown.

The beta constant-region primer was an equimolar mix of two oligonucleotides covering TRBC1 and TRBC2. Ligated cDNA was amplified by four rounds of PCR with nested alpha and beta constant-region primers and SP2. MiXCR, run by TCRdb on the UMI-ligation and nested PCR reads, gives a single entry per CDR3 protein. The table records more than 95,000 distinct CDR3 sequences, about 14% of them present only once. Study-level findings and limits: Especially in CD8 cells, naive repertoires contained a few larger clonotypes, possibly CD45RA-re-expressing memory cells.

Specimen: naive CD8+ T cells from blood. The sequence came from a human donor in good health. The chain uses TRBV28 and TRBJ1-1; D is unresolved. CDR3 sequence reads: CASSLSRLKAFF. CDR3 DNA: TGTGCCAGCAGTTTGAGTCGACTGAAAGCTTTCTTT.